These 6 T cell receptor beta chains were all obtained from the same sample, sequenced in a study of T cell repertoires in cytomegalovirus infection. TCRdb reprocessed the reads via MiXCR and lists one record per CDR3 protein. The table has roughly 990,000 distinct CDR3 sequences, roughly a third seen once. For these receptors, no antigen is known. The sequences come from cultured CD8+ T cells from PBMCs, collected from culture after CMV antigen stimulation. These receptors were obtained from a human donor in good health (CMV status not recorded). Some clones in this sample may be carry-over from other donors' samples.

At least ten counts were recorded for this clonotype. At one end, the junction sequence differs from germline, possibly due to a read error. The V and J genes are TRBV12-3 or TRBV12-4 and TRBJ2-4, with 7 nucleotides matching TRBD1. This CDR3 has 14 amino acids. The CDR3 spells CASSLGGGGNIQYF. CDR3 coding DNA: TGTGCCAGCAGCTTAGGGGGCGGTGGAAACATTCAGTACTTC.

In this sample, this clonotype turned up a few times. The CDR3 loop is CATLGGLYEQYF. For the CDR3, the DNA is TGTGCCACCCTGGGGGGGCTCTACGAGCAGTACTTC. The V call is TRBV6-5, the J call TRBJ2-7, with D perhaps matching TRBD2 (7 bases). CDR1 and CDR2 (germline): MNHEY, SVGAGI. V lost 10 bases and J 3 bases, leaving 13 bases between the germline ends. This CDR3 spans 12 amino acids.

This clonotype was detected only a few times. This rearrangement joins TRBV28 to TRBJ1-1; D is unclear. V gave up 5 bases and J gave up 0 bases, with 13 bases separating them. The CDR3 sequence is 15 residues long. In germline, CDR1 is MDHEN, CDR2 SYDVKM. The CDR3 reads CASSRTNMMNTEAFF. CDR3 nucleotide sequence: TGTGCCAGCAGTCGCACGAATATGATGAACACTGAAGCTTTCTTT.

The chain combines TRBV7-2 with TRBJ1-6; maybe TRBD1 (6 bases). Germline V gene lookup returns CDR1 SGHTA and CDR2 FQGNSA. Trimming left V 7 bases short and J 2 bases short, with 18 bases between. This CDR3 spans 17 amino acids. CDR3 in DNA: TGTGCCAGCACCCTAAGTCGGCAGGGGACCTATAATTCACCCCTCCACTTT. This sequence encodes CASTLSRQGTYNSPLHF.

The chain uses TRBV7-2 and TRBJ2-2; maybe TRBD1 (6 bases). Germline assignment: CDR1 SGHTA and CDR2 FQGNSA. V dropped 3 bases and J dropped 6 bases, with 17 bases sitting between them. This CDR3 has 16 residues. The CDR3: CASSLGPGARAGELFF. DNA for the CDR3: TGTGCCAGCAGCTTGGGGCCAGGGGCCCGTGCCGGGGAGCTGTTTTTT. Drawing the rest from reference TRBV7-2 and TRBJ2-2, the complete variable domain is GAGVSQSPSNKVTEKGKDVELRCDPISGHTALYWYRQSLGQGLEFLIYFQGNSAPDKSGLPSDRFSAERTGGSVSTLTIQRTQQEDSAVYLCASSLGPGARAGELFFGEGSRLTVL.

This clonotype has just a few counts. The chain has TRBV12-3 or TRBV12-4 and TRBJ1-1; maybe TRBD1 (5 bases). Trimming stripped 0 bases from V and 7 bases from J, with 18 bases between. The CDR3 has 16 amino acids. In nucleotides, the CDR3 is TGTGCCAGCAGTTTAGCGTCCACGGGGCCTATGGGTGAAGCTTTCTTT. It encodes CASSLASTGPMGEAFF.